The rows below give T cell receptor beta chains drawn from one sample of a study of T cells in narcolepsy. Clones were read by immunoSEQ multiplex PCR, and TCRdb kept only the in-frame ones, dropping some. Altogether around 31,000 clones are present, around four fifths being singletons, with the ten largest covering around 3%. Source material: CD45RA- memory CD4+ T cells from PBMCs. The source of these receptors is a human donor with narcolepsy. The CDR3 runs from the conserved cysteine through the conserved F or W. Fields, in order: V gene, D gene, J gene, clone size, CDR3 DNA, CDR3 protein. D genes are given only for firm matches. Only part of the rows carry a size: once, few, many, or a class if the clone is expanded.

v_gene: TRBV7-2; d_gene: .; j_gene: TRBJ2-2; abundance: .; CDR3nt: TGTGCCAGCAGCTTAGGCGGGCAGGGGTCGCTCACCGGGGAGCTGTTTTTT; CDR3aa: CASSLGGQGSLTGELFF
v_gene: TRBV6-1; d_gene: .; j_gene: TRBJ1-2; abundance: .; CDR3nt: TGTGCCAGCAGCCGGTCGGGGGTCCATGGCTACACCTTC; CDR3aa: CASSRSGVHGYTF
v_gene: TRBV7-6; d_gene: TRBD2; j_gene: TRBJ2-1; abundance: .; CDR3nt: TGTGCCAGCAGCCAGCGGAGCGGGGCCTATCACAATGAGCAGTTCTTC; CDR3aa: CASSQRSGAYHNEQFF
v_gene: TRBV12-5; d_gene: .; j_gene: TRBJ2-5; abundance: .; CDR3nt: TGTGCTAGTGGTTCCGGACAGGCGGGGGAGACCCAGTACTTC; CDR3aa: CASGSGQAGETQYF
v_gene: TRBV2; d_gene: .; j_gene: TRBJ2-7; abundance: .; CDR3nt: TGTGCCAGCACCCCGAGGCAGGACGAGCAGTACTTC; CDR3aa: CASTPRQDEQYF
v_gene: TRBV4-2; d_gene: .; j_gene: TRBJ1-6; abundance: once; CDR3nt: TGTGCCAGCAGCCAAGATCGGGGCTCACCCCTCCACTTT; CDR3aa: CASSQDRGSPLHF
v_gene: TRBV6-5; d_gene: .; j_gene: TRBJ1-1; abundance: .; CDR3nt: TGTGCCAGCAGCAATGGACGGAACACTGAAGCTTTCTTT; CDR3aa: CASSNGRNTEAFF
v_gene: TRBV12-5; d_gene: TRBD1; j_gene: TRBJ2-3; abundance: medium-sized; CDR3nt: TGTGCTAGTGGTTTGACAGGACAGGGGACAGATACGCAGTATTTT; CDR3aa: CASGLTGQGTDTQYF
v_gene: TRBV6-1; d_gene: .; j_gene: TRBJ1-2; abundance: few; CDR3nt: TGTGCCAGCAGTGACCAGGGTGGGTATGGCTACACCTTC; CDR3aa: CASSDQGGYGYTF
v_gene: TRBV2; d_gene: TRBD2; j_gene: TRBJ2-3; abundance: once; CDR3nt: TGTGCCAGCAAAAGCGGGGGGTCCACAGATACGCAGTATTTT; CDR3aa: CASKSGGSTDTQYF
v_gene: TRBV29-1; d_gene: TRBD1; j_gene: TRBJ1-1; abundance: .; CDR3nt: TGCAGCGTTGATACCTTCACCCGACAGGGGAGGTCCACTGAAGCTTTCTTT; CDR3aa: CSVDTFTRQGRSTEAFF
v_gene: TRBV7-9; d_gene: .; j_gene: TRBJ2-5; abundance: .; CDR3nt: TGTGCCAGCAACCACGTTCAGTGGGGAGAGGAGACCCAGTACTTC; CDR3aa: CASNHVQWGEETQYF
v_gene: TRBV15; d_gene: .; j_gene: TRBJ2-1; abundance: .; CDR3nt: TGTGCCACCAGCAGAGATCAGAATGAGCAGTTCTTC; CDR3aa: CATSRDQNEQFF
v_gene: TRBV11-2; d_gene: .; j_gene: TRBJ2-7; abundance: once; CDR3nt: TGTGCCAGCGCTCAAAGGCAGGGGCCCTACGAGCAGTACTTC; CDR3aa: CASAQRQGPYEQYF